The present T cell receptor (beta chain) was sequenced within a study of T-cell reconstitution after alpha-beta-depleted transplantation in children (dated by TCRdb to 2016 to 2018). About the study as a whole: The study quantitatively tracked T-cell immune reconstitution after TCRalphabeta/CD19-depleted allogeneic hematopoietic cell transplantation in children using TCR repertoire profiling. The paper as a whole reports these results and caveats: Over the following months the frequencies of hyperexpanded clones went down, and after one year T-cell counts and TCRbeta diversity were mostly credited to newly produced T cells. The apparently early recovery of alphabetaT-cell counts about two months after transplant reportedly depended on only several hundred rapidly expanded clones that came from non-depleted graft cells. The high TCRbeta diversity at day 60 in some patients was ascribed to recipient T cells and intrathymic progenitors that had survived conditioning.

The library was obtained by PCR. Sequencing relied on an Illumina HiSeq 2500. TCR libraries were prepared with molecular barcoding, using unique molecular identifiers to normalize TCRbeta repertoire quantification. TCRdb cleaned the public reads at Q25 with fastp, built clones with MiXCR and kept in-frame beta chains. When rows share a CDR3 protein, they turn into one entry using the most common DNA and genes. Within this sample are just over 950,000 distinct CDR3 sequences, with about 30% of them counted one time only. The ten largest clones add up to 28% of the sample. This clonotype has a single count. Its target antigen remains unknown. No per-base quality is available; no much larger clone lies one base away. Via the germline V gene, CDR1 is MGHRA and CDR2 YSYEKL. The CDR3 sequence holds 16 residues, the cysteine and phenylalanine included. Kept here is only the CDR3 DNA, which spans 48 bases and is read in frame from base 1. V sheds 0 bases and J sheds 2 bases, leaving 13 bases between their ends.

In light of the paper, this sample's treatment or condition label describes: allogeneic hematopoietic cell transplantation with graft depleted of TCRalphabeta T cells and CD19 B cells. TCRalphabeta/CD19-depleted allogeneic hematopoietic cell grafts were given to the transplant recipients, all of whom were children. The source material was PBMCs, mostly from graft donor cells, sampled 360 days after TCRalphabeta/CD19-depleted stem cell transplant. The origin of this receptor is a boy younger than two who had a stem cell transplant for SCID, so the T cells may come from the graft donor. Recombination linked TRBV4-1 to TRBJ1-2; no D gene call is confident. The encoded CDR3 is CASSQEGGRENYGYTF. The DNA is as follows: TGCGCCAGCAGCCAAGAAGGAGGGAGAGAAAACTATGGCTACACCTTC.